This T cell receptor (beta chain) appears in the sequencing data of a study of blood T cell repertoires in COVID-19. Study overall: Acute and convalescent COVID-19 samples came from the United States, Italy and Spain.

Original methodology: Amplification with reference gene primers provided the estimates of nucleated cell counts. The method was immunoSEQ multiplex PCR; TCRdb's version includes in-frame clones alone and lacks a portion of them. Clone size and V and J calls were adopted from that table, with D and trimming inferred from the DNA. The repertoire holds about 260,000 clones, with about 88% as singletons. This CDR3 has 14 amino acids. Germline assignment: CDR1 GTSNPN and CDR2 SVGIG (reference sequence). Deletions cut 0 bases from V and 6 bases from J, with 11 bases between. This sequence was found in a man aged 25 to 40 with active or convalescent COVID-19. This rearrangement joins TRBV30 to TRBJ2-2; D not resolved. Specimen: peripheral blood. For the CDR3, the DNA is TGTGCCTGGAGTGTCTCGCCGGAGTCCGGGGAGCTGTTTTTT. As protein: CAWSVSPESGELFF.